This TCR beta chain is drawn from a study of blood T cell repertoires in COVID-19. Overall study context: PBMCs, B-cell-depleted T cells, or T cells were the source of the cDNA or gDNA that made up the material.

The CDR3 covers 15 residues. J gave up 5 bases and V 3 bases, and 7 bases lay outside the gene matches. Germline V gene lookup returns CDR1 SGHDT and CDR2 YYEEEE. The table came from immunoSEQ multiplex PCR; TCRdb's copy has only in-frame clones and leaves some out. This table has around 330,000 clones, around 85% appearing once. The sample was PBMCs or T cells enriched from blood (not recorded which). The receptor comes from a woman aged 25-40 years who had been exposed to COVID-19. The V gene is TRBV5-6, the J gene TRBJ2-2; 7 bases fit TRBD1. For the CDR3, the DNA is TGTGCCAGCAGCTGGGTCACAGGGGATACCGGGGAGCTGTTTTTT. It translates to CASSWVTGDTGELFF.